The T cell receptor beta chain under discussion was sequenced for a study of Ad26.COV2.S vaccination and SARS-CoV-2 variants. At the level of the study: Sample donor was a member of the COV1001 Ad26.COV2.S trial arm. The study's findings and limits: There was a possibility that the TCR breadth and depth analyses underestimated total T cell responses.

Documented treatment: roughly 18 received Ad26.COV2.S at low or high dose, single or two shots; about 5 received placebo; per-sample allocation not given. The study sampled participants on day 63 after the first vaccine or placebo injection. Whoever gave the sample was an adult aged 18-55 years in Boston. Wuhan-strain SARS-CoV-2 spike was expressed by the Ad26 vector that made up the vaccine. Sequencing was performed with immunoSEQ multiplex PCR; in TCRdb, only in-frame clones are kept and a portion is missing. The table records around 300,000 clones, around 89% of them present only once. In germline, CDR1 is MDHEN, CDR2 SYDVKM. The CDR3 runs 15 residues. Trimming shortened V by 6 bases and J by 2 bases, and 17 bases separated the two germline ends. On this clone itself: Its antigen is still unknown.

This receptor was identified in a person between 18 and 65 years old who received the Ad26.COV2.S COVID-19 vaccine or a placebo. The chain joins TRBV28 to TRBJ2-7; D could derive from TRBD1 or TRBD2 (7 bases each). Sample: peripheral blood, taken in a trial of Ad26.COV2.S vaccine versus placebo. As DNA, the CDR3 is TGTGCCAGCAGACCAGGGGGGGTCGACACCTACGAGCAGTACTTC. The encoded protein is CASRPGGVDTYEQYF.